Following are 7 T cell receptor beta chains from one sample sequenced in a study of T cell responses to AZD1222 COVID-19 vaccine. Sequenced by immunoSEQ multiplex PCR; TCRdb stores in-frame clones only, minus some. Counted here are about 150,000 clones, over 90% occurring once; the ten biggest clones make up around 1.5%. The starting material was peripheral blood, obtained 28 days after the second AZD1222 dose. All receptors derive from an adult who received the AZD1222 COVID-19 vaccine.

The J gene is TRBJ2-7, the V gene TRBV7-3, with 8 bases fitting TRBD2. V was pared by 2 bases and J by 12 bases, with 9 bases of the junction left unmatched. The germline V gene has CDR1 SGHTA and CDR2 FQGTGA. This CDR3 comprises 13 residues. For the CDR3, the DNA is TGTGCCAGCAGCTTAGACGCCGGGAGGGCCATGTACTTC. It encodes CASSLDAGRAMYF.

The V call is TRBV18, the J call TRBJ1-5; 10 positions agree with TRBD1. V lost 3 bases, J lost 2 bases, and 4 bases stayed unmatched. The CDR3 sequence is 16 residues long. The germline gives CDR1 KGHSH, CDR2 LQKENI. The CDR3 DNA reads TGTGCCAGCTCACCTGTTGGGACAGGGGGCAATCAGCCCCAGCATTTT. It encodes CASSPVGTGGNQPQHF.

This chain connects TRBV5-1 to TRBJ2-5; 8 bases fit TRBD2. Germline CDR1 is SGHRS and CDR2 is YFSETQ. The trim removed 3 bases at V and 5 bases at J, leaving 18 bases unmatched. This CDR3 is 18 amino acids long. The CDR3 here is CASSSFTSGDAAWETQYF. The CDR3, as DNA: TGCGCCAGCAGCTCATTTACTAGCGGAGATGCCGCATGGGAGACCCAGTACTTC. Filled out from reference TRBV5-1 and TRBJ2-5, the complete variable domain reads KAGVTQTPRYLIKTRGQQVTLSCSPISGHRSVSWYQQTPGQGLQFLFEYFSETQRNKGNFPGRFSGRQFSNSRSEMNVSTLELGDSALYLCASSSFTSGDAAWETQYFGPGTRLLVL.

This chain connects TRBV27 to TRBJ1-6; D uncertain. The germline V gene encodes CDR1 MNHEY and CDR2 SMNVEV (reference sequence). This CDR3 region has 16 residues. Trimming stripped 2 bases from V and 1 base from J, with 9 bases between. The CDR3 DNA is TGTGCCAGCAGTTTAGAGTGGAGTTCCTATAATTCACCCCTCCACTTT. Amino acids: CASSLEWSSYNSPLHF.

This sequence joins TRBV23-1 and TRBJ1-1; a weak D match, TRBD1 (6 bases). TRBV23-1 is known as an ORF, though its function is uncertain. With 8 bases removed from V and 1 base from J, the gap between germline ends came to 20 bases. This CDR3 region has 16 residues. CDR3 protein: CASGHPGHLKNTEAFF. CDR3 nucleotide sequence: TGCGCCAGCGGACATCCGGGACATCTGAAGAACACTGAAGCTTTCTTT.

The J gene is TRBJ2-1, the V gene TRBV15, with D maybe TRBD1 (6 bases). The germline CDR1 and CDR2 sequences are LNHNV and YYDKDF (reference sequence). The CDR3 sequence is 14 residues long. V dropped 3 bases and J dropped 8 bases, with 14 bases sitting between them. DNA for the CDR3: TGTGCCACCAGCAGTAAACAGGGTTTCGATGAGCAGTTCTTC. Translation gives CATSSKQGFDEQFF.

This rearrangement joins TRBV28 to TRBJ2-1, with D tentatively TRBD1 or TRBD2 (6 bases each). Trimming shortened V by 10 bases and J by 9 bases, and 19 bases separated the two germline ends. Germline CDR1 MDHEN, CDR2 SYDVKM. The CDR3 is 13 amino acids. The CDR3 bases are TGTGCCACCCGAAGGGTGGGGGGCGGTGAGCAGTTCTTC. This sequence encodes CATRRVGGGEQFF.